This TCR beta chain was profiled in a study of T-cell reconstitution after alpha-beta-depleted transplantation in children. Germline trimming cut 0 bases from V and 3 bases from J; bases unmatched to any gene: 8. CDR3 size: 18 residues. Germline loops: CDR1 SGHTA, CDR2 FQGTGA. Library preparation (for TCRbeta) was performed with unique molecular identifiers. Via MiXCR, TCRdb re-called the PCR reads, giving one row per CDR3 protein. The sample carries about 340,000 distinct CDR3 sequences, around 15% recorded once. Only a few counts were recorded for this clonotype. The receptor was isolated from a male patient aged 2 to 9 who had a stem cell transplant for acute lymphoblastic leukemia, so the T cells may come from the graft donor. Sequenced material: PBMCs, mostly from graft donor cells, taken 360 days after TCRalphabeta/CD19-depleted stem cell transplant. The chain recombines TRBV7-3 with TRBJ2-3; 11 positions agree with TRBD2. CDR3 protein: CASSLTRGLAGATDTQYF. DNA of the CDR3: TGTGCCAGCAGCTTAACTCGAGGACTAGCGGGTGCAACAGATACGCAGTATTTT.